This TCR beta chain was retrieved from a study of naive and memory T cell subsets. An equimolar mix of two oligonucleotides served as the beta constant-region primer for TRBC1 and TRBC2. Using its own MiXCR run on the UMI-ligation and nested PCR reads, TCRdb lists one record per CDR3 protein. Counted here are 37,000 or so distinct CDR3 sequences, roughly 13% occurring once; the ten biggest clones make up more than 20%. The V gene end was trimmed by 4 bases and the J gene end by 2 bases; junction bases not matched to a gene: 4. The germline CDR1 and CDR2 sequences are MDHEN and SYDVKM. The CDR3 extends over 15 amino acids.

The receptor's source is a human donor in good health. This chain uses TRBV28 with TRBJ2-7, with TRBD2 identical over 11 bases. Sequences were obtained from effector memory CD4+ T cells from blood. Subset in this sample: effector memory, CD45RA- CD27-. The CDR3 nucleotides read TGTGCCAGCAGTTGGGTAGCGGGAGGGCCCTACGAGCAGTACTTC. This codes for CASSWVAGGPYEQYF.